This T cell receptor beta chain derives from a study of cytomegalovirus exposure and HLA in healthy donors. The CDR3 consists of 14 residues. Between the trimmed V and J ends, which lost 1 base and 0 bases, there was a span of 6 bases. Germline V gene sequence: CDR1 SGHDN, CDR2 FVKESK. It was with 60 Vbeta and 13 Jbeta primers that the PCR ran. Here immunoSEQ multiplex PCR was the method, and the copy in TCRdb shows in-frame clones only, minus some. The sample lists 84,000 or so clones, about 80% occurring once. Findings of the study overall: CMV serostatus was the sole immune exposure information available.

This clone was seen just once. Antigen unknown. The sample contains more than one DNA sequence encoding this CDR3. The J gene is TRBJ1-2, the V gene TRBV14; D is undetermined. The sequence came from a man aged 45 to 65 in good health and CMV-seronegative. Source material: PBMCs. Here the CDR3 reads CASSQGHPNYGYTF. CDR3 coding DNA: TGTGCCAGCAGCCAAGGGCACCCTAACTATGGCTACACCTTC.